This is a list of T cell receptor beta chains from one sample in a study of a mutant IDH1 vaccine in newly diagnosed glioma. Antigen specificity for these receptors is unknown. Only in-frame clones appear in the TCRdb table, and some are missing; sequencing was by immunoSEQ multiplex PCR. The data contain approximately 52,000 clones, approximately 76% of them seen just once; the ten biggest clones take up more than 4%. Here the sequenced sample was PBMCs, taken from a glioma patient whose treatment included an IDH1 peptide vaccine. The receptors stem from a woman aged 40 to 50 with glioma. Some clones in this sample may be carry-over from other donors' samples. Both conserved end residues are part of each CDR3. D genes are given only for firm matches. The size field is filled for only some rows; it gives once, few, many or a size class.

J: TRBJ1-2
D: TRBD1
size: .
V: TRBV7-8
DNA: TGTGCCAGCAGCTTAGCGGCAGGGGGCAACTATGGCTACACCTTC
CDR3: CASSLAAGGNYGYTF

J: TRBJ1-1
D: TRBD1
size: .
V: TRBV5-1
DNA: TGCGCCAGCAGCCCGATGACAGGGGGGAACACTGAAGCTTTCTTT
CDR3: CASSPMTGGNTEAFF

J: TRBJ2-7
D: .
size: .
V: TRBV9
DNA: TGTGCCAGCAGCGCAGGACCCTACGAGCAGTACTTC
CDR3: CASSAGPYEQYF

J: TRBJ1-1
D: TRBD1
size: .
V: TRBV5-1
DNA: TGCGCCAGCAGCTTGGGACAGGGGGCATGGACTGAAGCTTTCTTT
CDR3: CASSLGQGAWTEAFF

J: TRBJ1-4
D: TRBD1
size: .
V: TRBV5-4
DNA: TGTGCCAGCAGCGTTGACAGGGACCTCTATGGTAATGAAAAACTGTTTTTT
CDR3: CASSVDRDLYGNEKLFF

J: TRBJ1-4
D: .
size: .
V: TRBV14
DNA: TGTGCCAGCAGCCATCGCGGAGGGGGACGCGCGAATGAAAAACTGTTTTTT
CDR3: CASSHRGGGRANEKLFF

J: TRBJ2-3
D: .
size: .
V: TRBV6-1
DNA: TGTGCCAGCAAAGAGGGGCCCACAGATACGCAGTATTTT
CDR3: CASKEGPTDTQYF

J: TRBJ2-7
D: .
size: .
V: TRBV4-1
DNA: TGCGCCAGCAGCCAGAAGTTAACCGGGATCACCTACGAGCAGTACTTC
CDR3: CASSQKLTGITYEQYF

J: TRBJ2-7
D: TRBD2
size: .
V: TRBV2
DNA: TGTGCCAGCAGTGGATCCGGGACTAGCGGGGGGGTTTTCTCCTACGAGCAGTACTTC
CDR3: CASSGSGTSGGVFSYEQYF

J: TRBJ1-1
D: .
size: .
V: TRBV5-8
DNA: TGTGCCAGCAGCCAGGACAGTGGGACTGAAGCTTTCTTT
CDR3: CASSQDSGTEAFF

J: TRBJ2-5
D: TRBD2
size: few
V: TRBV6-4
DNA: TGTGCCAGCAGTACGGGACTACAAGAGACCCAGTACTTC
CDR3: CASSTGLQETQYF

J: TRBJ2-1
D: TRBD1
size: .
V: TRBV20-1
DNA: TGCAGAGCGGGACAGGGCGTTGAGCAGTTCTTC
CDR3: CRAGQGVEQFF

J: TRBJ2-1
D: TRBD2
size: .
V: TRBV15
DNA: TGTGCCACCAGCAGAGATGGGACTAGTCTCAATGAGCAGTTCTTC
CDR3: CATSRDGTSLNEQFF

J: TRBJ1-2
D: .
size: .
V: TRBV19
DNA: TGTGCCAGTAGTATGAAAGGGCTTGGCTACACCTTC
CDR3: CASSMKGLGYTF

J: TRBJ2-1
D: .
size: few
V: TRBV7-8
DNA: TGTGCCAGCAGCTCCCCGTTTGGCCTCTACAATGAGCAGTTCTTC
CDR3: CASSSPFGLYNEQFF

J: TRBJ2-1
D: .
size: .
V: TRBV7-9
DNA: TGTGCCAGCAGCTTAGATCACGTAGATGAGCAGTTCTTC
CDR3: CASSLDHVDEQFF

J: TRBJ2-3
D: .
size: .
V: TRBV4-1
DNA: TGCGCCAGCAGCCAAGGATCCGACGGTAGGAGGGATACGCAGTATTTT
CDR3: CASSQGSDGRRDTQYF